Presented here are 3 T cell receptor beta chains from one specimen sequenced in a study of tumor T cells in aggressive B-cell lymphoma. TCRdb's table, derived via immunoSEQ multiplex PCR, lists solely in-frame clones and lacks some. The profile shows about 3,500 clones, approximately 86% of them singletons. Sequenced: tumor tissue. All receptors derive from an adult with diffuse large B cell lymphoma.

In its sample, this clone was seen once. The CDR3 loop reads CASSYLPDNNYGYTF. In DNA form, the CDR3 reads TGTGCCAGCAGTTACCTCCCGGACAATAACTATGGCTACACCTTC. The rearrangement uses TRBV6-5 and TRBJ1-2, with D perhaps matching TRBD1 (5 bases). V lost 2 bases and J 1 base, leaving 11 bases between the germline ends. Germline assignment: CDR1 MNHEY and CDR2 SVGAGI. This CDR3 has 15 residues.

The J gene is TRBJ2-2, the V gene TRBV7-8; 7 bases are shared with TRBD2. CDR1 SGHVS and CDR2 FQNEAQ come from the germline V gene. After removal of 4 bases from V and 3 bases from J, the junction contained 11 bases not matched to a gene. The CDR3 is 17 residues long. The CDR3 sequence is CASSYTLAAWDTGELFF. CDR3 nucleotides: TGTGCCAGCAGCTACACCCTAGCGGCATGGGACACCGGGGAGCTGTTTTTT.

The chain carries TRBV7-9 and TRBJ2-3; D gene uncertain. Germline V gene lookup returns CDR1 SEHNR and CDR2 FQNEAQ (reference sequence). Trimming removed 3 bases from V and 5 bases from J, with 6 bases in between. The CDR3 consists of 12 residues. The CDR3 is CASSFSKDTQYF. The CDR3 nucleotides are TGTGCCAGCAGCTTTAGTAAAGATACGCAGTATTTT. Looking up the rest from reference TRBV7-9 and TRBJ2-3 gives the full variable domain: DTGVSQNPRHKITKRGQNVTFRCDPISEHNRLYWYRQTLGQGPEFLTYFQNEAQLEKSRLLSDRFSAERPKGSFSTLEIQRTEQGDSAMYLCASSFSKDTQYFGPGTRLTVL.